These 28 T cell receptor beta chains originate from one sample sequenced in a study of blood T cell repertoires in COVID-19. TCRdb's copy holds only in-frame clones and misses some; the assay was immunoSEQ multiplex PCR. The sample yields 46,000 or so clones, over 85% seen once. Sequencing was done on a sample of peripheral blood. These receptors were collected from a man aged 65-85 years with active COVID-19.

The J gene is TRBJ2-1, the V gene TRBV4-3, with D maybe TRBD1 (5 bases). Per germline, CDR1 LGHNA and CDR2 YSLEER. This CDR3 has 15 residues. V was shortened by 4 bases and J by 5 bases, with 15 bases between the two germline ends. The CDR3 DNA reads as TGCGCCAGCAGCCTACAGGAGCTTGGAAACAATGAGCAGTTCTTC. Its translation: CASSLQELGNNEQFF.

The V and J genes are TRBV18 and TRBJ1-6; 7 bases align to TRBD1. V lost 5 bases to trimming and J lost 5 bases; unmatched junction nucleotides: 9. The CDR3 covers 16 residues. In germline, CDR1 is KGHSH, CDR2 LQKENI. CDR3 nucleotide sequence: TGTGCCAGCTCATCCTACAGGGGAACCGATAATTCACCCCTCCACTTT. This translates into CASSSYRGTDNSPLHF.

The chain is built from TRBV18 and TRBJ1-1; D possibly corresponds to TRBD1 (5 bases). Germline lookup yields CDR1 KGHSH and CDR2 LQKENI. CDR3 length: 13 residues. The V end was cut by 3 bases, the J end by 9 bases, with 14 bases between. CDR3 sequence reads: CASSPSDSHQAFF. The CDR3, as DNA: TGTGCCAGCTCACCTTCTGACAGTCACCAAGCTTTCTTT.

This chain connects TRBV15 to TRBJ1-4; 9 positions match TRBD1. With V trimmed by 2 bases and J by 5 bases, 3 bases remained unmatched. Germline CDR1 and CDR2: LNHNV and YYDKDF (reference sequence). This CDR3 region has 15 residues. CDR3 protein: CATSRRTGVNEKLFF. CDR3 sequence (DNA): TGTGCCACCAGCAGAAGGACAGGGGTAAATGAAAAACTGTTTTTT.

The CDR3 is CASRPTGGQGGKEQYF. DNA of the CDR3: TGTGCCAGCAGACCCACCGGGGGACAGGGGGGGAAGGAGCAGTACTTC. This sequence joins TRBV2 and TRBJ2-7, with 11 bases lining up with TRBD1. Germline V gene lookup returns CDR1 SNHLY and CDR2 FYNNEI. CDR3 length equals 16 residues. The J segment lost 7 bases and the V segment lost 6 bases, leaving 14 bases of the junction unmatched.

The chain recombines TRBV7-3 with TRBJ1-2; 8 positions match TRBD1. V lost 5 bases, J lost 4 bases, and 9 bases stayed unmatched. From germline, CDR1 is SGHTA and CDR2 FQGTGA. The CDR3 extends over 15 amino acids. CDR3 bases: TGTGCCAGCAGCACACGACAGGGGATCTTCTATGGCTACACCTTC. Translation: CASSTRQGIFYGYTF.

J is TRBJ2-7 and V is TRBV2, with a possible D match to TRBD2 (6 bases). The CDR3 has 16 residues. Germline V gene sequence: CDR1 SNHLY, CDR2 FYNNEI. Trimming stripped 1 base from V and 4 bases from J, with 17 bases between. The CDR3 DNA follows: TGTGCCAGCAGTGAAGTTTCCAGGAGGGTTGCATACGAGCAGTACTTC. Amino acids: CASSEVSRRVAYEQYF.

The rearrangement joins TRBV3-1 (or the pseudogene TRBV3-2) to TRBJ2-2; a weak D match, TRBD2 (5 bases). V was clipped by 2 bases and J by 7 bases, with 14 bases between them. CDR1 is LGHDT and CDR2 is YNNKEL in the germline V gene (reference sequence). The CDR3 length is 15 residues. CDR3 DNA sequence: TGTGCCAGCAGCCAAAGCCTAGCTTTGGGCGGGGAGCTGTTTTTT. It yields the protein CASSQSLALGGELFF.

The chain uses TRBV5-1 and TRBJ2-3; D possibly corresponds to TRBD1 (5 bases). V was clipped by 0 bases and J by 2 bases, with 16 bases between them. Germline V gene sequence: CDR1 SGHRS, CDR2 YFSETQ. This CDR3 contains 17 residues. The DNA of the CDR3 is TGCGCCAGCAGCTTGGCCAGGGCTCGGAGCTCCACAGATACGCAGTATTTT. This encodes CASSLARARSSTDTQYF.

The chain links TRBV7-8 to TRBJ2-5; possibly TRBD1 for D (6 bases). CDR1 is SGHVS, CDR2 FQNEAQ, per germline. This CDR3 is 17 amino acids long. Between the trimmed V and J ends, which lost 4 bases and 0 bases, there was a span of 18 bases. The CDR3 nucleotides are TGTGCCAGCAGCTCAAAAACCGGGACACTAAACCAAGAGACCCAGTACTTC. Its protein product is CASSSKTGTLNQETQYF. Supplemented by reference TRBV7-8 and TRBJ2-5, the full variable domain reads GAGVSQSPRYKVAKRGQDVALRCDPISGHVSLFWYQQALGQGPEFLTYFQNEAQLDKSGLPSDRFFAERPEGSVSTLKIQRTQQEDSAVYLCASSSKTGTLNQETQYFGPGTRLLVL.

This sequence joins TRBV4-1 and TRBJ2-7; 9 positions agree with TRBD2. CDR1 is MGHRA, CDR2 YSYEKL, per germline. The junction had 7 bases not matched to a gene; V was cut back by 3 bases and J by 4 bases. This CDR3 is built from 15 residues. The CDR3 nucleotides read TGCGCCAGCAGCCAGGCCGCGACTAGCGGATACGAGCAGTACTTC. Translating gives CASSQAATSGYEQYF.

This sequence joins TRBV2 and TRBJ2-5; TRBD2 agrees at 10 bases. V was pared by 7 bases and J by 1 base, with 6 bases of the junction left unmatched. The germline CDR1 and CDR2 sequences are SNHLY and FYNNEI. The CDR3 is 15 amino acids. The CDR3 region is CASKRSGGAQETQYF. The CDR3 DNA follows: TGTGCCAGCAAGAGAAGCGGGGGGGCCCAAGAGACCCAGTACTTC. Based on the CDR3 plus reference TRBV2 and TRBJ2-5, the full variable domain is EPEVTQTPSHQVTQMGQEVILRCVPISNHLYFYWYRQILGQKVEFLVSFYNNEISEKSEIFDDQFSVERPDGSNFTLKIRSTKLEDSAMYFCASKRSGGAQETQYFGPGTRLLVL.

The genes are TRBV9 and TRBJ2-7; 11 bases match TRBD1. With V trimmed by 0 bases and J by 5 bases, 4 bases remained unmatched. CDR1 and CDR2 (germline): SGDLS, YYNGEE. The CDR3 runs to 15 residues. The CDR3 reads CASSVGDRGADEQYF. DNA for the CDR3: TGTGCCAGCAGCGTAGGGGACAGGGGGGCTGACGAGCAGTACTTC.

This clone was observed a few times. The V and J genes are TRBV6-5 and TRBJ2-7; tentative D call: TRBD1 (5 bases). The germline V gene has CDR1 MNHEY and CDR2 SVGAGI. This CDR3 region has 15 residues. The V gene lost 0 bases and the J gene lost 2 bases, with 11 bases spanning the gap. The CDR3 DNA is TGTGCCAGCAGTTACTCATCACAGGTCCCCTACGAGCAGTACTTC. It yields the protein CASSYSSQVPYEQYF.

The rearrangement links TRBV24-1 to TRBJ2-2; 12 positions match TRBD2. The CDR3 loop spans 16 amino acids. The germline V gene encodes CDR1 KGHDR and CDR2 SFDVKD. Trimming removed 3 bases from V and 5 bases from J; junction bases left unmatched: 3. CDR3 DNA: TGTGCCACCAGTGATCCGACTAGCGGGAGTACCGGGGAGCTGTTTTTT. Protein sequence: CATSDPTSGSTGELFF.

This clone was picked up one time. This chain links TRBV28 with TRBJ2-6; D is unclear. CDR1 and CDR2 from the germline V gene are MDHEN and SYDVKM. Trimming removed 2 bases from V and 3 bases from J, with 8 bases in between. The CDR3 runs 15 residues. The DNA for the CDR3 is TGTGCCAGCAGTTTAAGCACGGGTGGGGCCAACGTCCTGACTTTC. Translating it yields CASSLSTGGANVLTF.

About this clone itself: An end of the junction differs from the germline gene, which may be a read error. The chain recombines TRBV18 with TRBJ1-5; D is uncertain. The CDR3 length is 13 residues. Germline CDR1 and CDR2: KGHSH and LQKENI. Written as DNA, the CDR3 is TGTGCCAGTTCACCAGGTTTAGAGCAGCCCCAGCATTTT. Its protein is CASSPGLEQPQHF.

This CDR3 is CASSPRTTQYF. CDR3 in DNA: TGTGCCAGCAGCCCGCGTACTACGCAGTATTTT. This chain connects TRBV6-6 to TRBJ2-3, with D unclear. Trimming removed 6 bases at V and 8 bases at J, with 9 bases between. This CDR3 is built from 11 residues. CDR1 and CDR2 (germline): MNHNY, SVGAGI (reference sequence).

The CDR3 bases are TGTGCCAGTAGCCTTCGGACTAGCGGAAATACGCAGTATTTT. As protein: CASSLRTSGNTQYF. The chain recombines TRBV19 with TRBJ2-3, with 10 bases fitting TRBD2. Germline CDR1 LNHDA, CDR2 SQIVND (reference sequence). The CDR3 length is 14 residues. J lost 7 bases, V lost 6 bases, and 7 bases had no gene match.

This sequence joins TRBV9 and TRBJ2-2, with 7 nucleotides matching TRBD2. Germline loops: CDR1 SGDLS, CDR2 YYNGEE. The CDR3 is made up of 14 amino acids. V was clipped by 3 bases and J by 4 bases; unmatched bases: 3. The chain's CDR3 is CASSATSFTGELFF. The CDR3 coding sequence is TGTGCCAGCAGCGCGACTAGCTTCACCGGGGAGCTGTTTTTT.

The chain employs TRBV19 and TRBJ1-5; 7 bases agree with TRBD1. CDR3 length: 16 residues. V lost 6 bases and J lost 4; bases outside the gene matches: 12. Germline V gives CDR1 LNHDA, CDR2 SQIVND (reference sequence). CDR3 nucleotide sequence: TGTGCCAGTAGGGCAAGACTTGGGACAGATAATCAGCCCCAGCATTTT. As protein: CASRARLGTDNQPQHF.

In this sample, this clone turned up a few times. This chain uses TRBV2 with TRBJ1-5; tentatively, D is TRBD1 (6 bases). Germline assignment: CDR1 SNHLY and CDR2 FYNNEI. Trimming took 7 bases from V and 3 from J, leaving 13 bases between them. The CDR3 totals 14 residues. The CDR3 is CASTQDSTNQPQHF. The CDR3 DNA sequence: TGTGCCAGCACCCAGGACAGTACCAATCAGCCCCAGCATTTT.

This clone was picked up one time. This chain connects TRBV6-5 to TRBJ1-3, with a tentative D call TRBD1 (6 bases). V was trimmed by 5 bases and J by 4 bases, leaving 9 bases between them. The CDR3 is 13 residues long. Germline CDR1 reads MNHEY; CDR2 reads SVGAGI. In nucleotides, the CDR3 is TGTGCCAGCAGTCCAGGACAGGGAAACACCATATATTTT. Protein: CASSPGQGNTIYF.

The rearrangement joins TRBV5-8 to TRBJ1-6; D is uncertain. V was trimmed by 0 bases and J by 7 bases, leaving 20 bases between them. There are 18 residues in the CDR3. From germline, CDR1 is SGHTS and CDR2 YDEGEE. CDR3 DNA: TGTGCCAGCAGCTTGGTGTGGTTAGCCACGGCCGCGAATTCACCCCTCCACTTT. It encodes CASSLVWLATAANSPLHF.

The V call is TRBV6-5, the J call TRBJ2-1, with 10 nucleotides matching TRBD1. The CDR3 has 15 residues. V was clipped by 5 bases and J by 9 bases; unmatched bases: 10. Germline-derived CDR1 and CDR2 are MNHEY and SVGAGI. Here the CDR3 DNA reads TGTGCCAGCAGTCGTACCGGGACAGGGGTCGGTGAGCAGTTCTTC. It encodes CASSRTGTGVGEQFF.

This chain links TRBV6-5 with TRBJ1-1, with 7 bases lining up with TRBD1. The CDR3 contains 15 residues. Germline V gene data show CDR1 as MNHEY and CDR2 as SVGAGI. Trimming at V came to 6 bases and at J to 0 bases, leaving 7 bases not matched to a gene. The CDR3 sequence is CASRLQGTLNTEAFF. The CDR3 region has the DNA TGTGCCAGCAGGTTACAGGGGACATTGAACACTGAAGCTTTCTTT.

The rearrangement uses TRBV19 and TRBJ1-2; TRBD1 aligns across 7 bases. This CDR3 contains 12 residues. CDR1 is LNHDA and CDR2 is SQIVND in the germline V gene (reference sequence). V shed 8 bases, J shed 7 bases, and the junction held 7 bases outside the gene matches. CDR3 DNA: TGTGCCAGTCACTCAGGGGGTAGTGGCTACACCTTC. Translation gives CASHSGGSGYTF. The full variable domain, its missing parts supplied by reference TRBV19 and TRBJ1-2, is DGGITQSPKYLFRKEGQNVTLSCEQNLNHDAMYWYRQDPGQGLRLIYYSQIVNDFQKGDIAEGYSVSREKKESFPLTVTSAQKNPTAFYLCASHSGGSGYTFGSGTRLTVV.

This clone was counted once. This rearrangement joins TRBV2 to TRBJ2-7; 11 nucleotides align to TRBD2. Germline V gene data show CDR1 as SNHLY and CDR2 as FYNNEI. V trimming: 6 bases; J trimming: 7 bases; junction bases outside the gene matches: 11. There are 15 residues in the CDR3. The CDR3: CASRRRGLAEGEQYF. For the CDR3, the DNA is TGTGCCAGCAGGCGCCGGGGACTAGCGGAGGGAGAGCAGTACTTC.